Included here is one TCR beta chain sequence, with context. The antigen is not known. Germline assignment: CDR1 MNHEY and CDR2 SMNVEV (reference sequence). The CDR3 loop spans 16 amino acids. The data are from a study of monozygotic twins with inflammatory bowel disease. Findings of the study overall: Fewer shared clonotypes with others were found in IBD patients than in healthy twins, especially with disease activity. It was in IBD patients that TCRbeta diversity (inverse Simpson) was lower than in healthy co-twins.

T cells were not sorted, and total RNA was isolated straight from whole blood. TCRdb reworked the 5' RACE reads into one entry per CDR3 protein, no DNA. The table lists about 160,000 distinct CDR3 sequences. The sample comprised blood. This clonotype originated in a human donor with ulcerative colitis or Crohn's disease, or a healthy co-twin of an affected twin (not recorded which). The V gene is TRBV27, the J gene TRBJ2-1; TCRdb returns TRBD2, unconfirmable since there is no DNA. CDR3 sequence: CASTPIEAGMGNEQFF.